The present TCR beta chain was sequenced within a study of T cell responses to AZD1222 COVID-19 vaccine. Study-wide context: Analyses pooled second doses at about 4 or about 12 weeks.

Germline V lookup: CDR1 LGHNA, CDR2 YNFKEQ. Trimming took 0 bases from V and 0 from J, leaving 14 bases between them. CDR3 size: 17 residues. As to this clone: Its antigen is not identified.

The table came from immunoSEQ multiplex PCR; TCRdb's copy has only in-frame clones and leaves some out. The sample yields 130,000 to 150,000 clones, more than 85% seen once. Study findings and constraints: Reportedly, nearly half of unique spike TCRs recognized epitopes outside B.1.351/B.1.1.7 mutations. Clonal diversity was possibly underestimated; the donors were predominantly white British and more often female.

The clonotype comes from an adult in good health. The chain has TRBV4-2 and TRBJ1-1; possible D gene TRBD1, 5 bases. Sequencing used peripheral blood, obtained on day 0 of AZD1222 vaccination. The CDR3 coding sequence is TGTGCCAGCAGCCAAGATGAGGGGAACAGGATGAACACTGAAGCTTTCTTT. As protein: CASSQDEGNRMNTEAFF.